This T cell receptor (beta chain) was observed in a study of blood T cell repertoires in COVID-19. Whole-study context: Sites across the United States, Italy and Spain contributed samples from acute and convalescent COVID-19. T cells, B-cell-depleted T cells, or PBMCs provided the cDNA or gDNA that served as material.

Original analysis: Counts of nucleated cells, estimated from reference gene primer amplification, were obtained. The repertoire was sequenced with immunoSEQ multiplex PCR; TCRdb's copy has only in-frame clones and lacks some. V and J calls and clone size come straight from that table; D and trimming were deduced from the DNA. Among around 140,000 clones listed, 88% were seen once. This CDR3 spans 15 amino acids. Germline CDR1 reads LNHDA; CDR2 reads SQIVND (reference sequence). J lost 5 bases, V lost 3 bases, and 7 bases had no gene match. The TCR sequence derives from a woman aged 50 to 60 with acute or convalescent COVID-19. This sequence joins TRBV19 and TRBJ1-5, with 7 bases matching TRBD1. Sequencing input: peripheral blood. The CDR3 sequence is CASSITDRSHQPQHF. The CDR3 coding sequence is TGTGCCAGTAGTATTACGGACAGGTCACATCAGCCCCAGCATTTT.